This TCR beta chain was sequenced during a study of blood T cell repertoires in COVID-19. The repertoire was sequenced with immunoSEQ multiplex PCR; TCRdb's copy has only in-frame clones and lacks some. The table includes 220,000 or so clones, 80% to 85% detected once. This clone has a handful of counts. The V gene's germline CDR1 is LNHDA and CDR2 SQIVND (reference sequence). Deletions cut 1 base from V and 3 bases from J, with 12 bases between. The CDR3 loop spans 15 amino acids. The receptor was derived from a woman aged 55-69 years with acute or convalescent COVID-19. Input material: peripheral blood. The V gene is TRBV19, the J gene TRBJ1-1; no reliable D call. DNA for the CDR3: TGTGCCAGTAGTATAGGTTCCGCGAGGGACACTGAAGCTTTCTTT. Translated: CASSIGSARDTEAFF.